These 10 T cell receptor beta chains originate from one sample sequenced in a study of blood T cell repertoires in COVID-19. Assay used: immunoSEQ multiplex PCR; TCRdb lists only in-frame clones, some missing. The table includes some 170,000 clones, about four fifths detected once. The specimen sequenced was peripheral blood. These receptors were collected from a woman in her sixties or seventies with acute or convalescent COVID-19.

The rearrangement joins TRBV20-1 to TRBJ1-1; D may be TRBD1 (5 bases). Germline values: CDR1 DFQATT, CDR2 SNEGSKA (reference sequence). This CDR3 region has 10 residues. V dropped 0 bases and J dropped 10 bases, with 6 bases sitting between them. The CDR3 reads CSARDRAAFF. CDR3 bases: TGCAGTGCTAGAGACAGGGCAGCTTTCTTT.

V and J are TRBV4-2 and TRBJ2-3, with 9 bases fitting TRBD1. The germline V gene encodes CDR1 LGHNA and CDR2 YNFKEQ. J was trimmed by 3 bases and V by 0 bases; bases with no gene match: 7. The CDR3 has 17 amino acids. CDR3 amino acids: CASSQEKLGTGTDTQYF. The CDR3 DNA follows: TGTGCCAGCAGCCAAGAGAAACTCGGGACAGGGACAGATACGCAGTATTTT.

This chain uses TRBV4-3 with TRBJ1-2; D gene uncertain. Looked up from germline, CDR1 is LGHNA and CDR2 is YSLEER. Trimming cost V 3 bases and J 5 bases, with 10 bases left between them. This CDR3 has 13 residues. The CDR3 loop is CASSHRALYGYTF. CDR3 DNA: TGCGCCAGCAGCCATCGCGCCCTTTATGGCTACACCTTC.

The genes are TRBV7-9 and TRBJ1-5, with D maybe TRBD1 (5 bases). Per the germline V gene, CDR1 is SEHNR and CDR2 is FQNEAQ (reference sequence). Trimming took off 3 bases at V and 7 bases at J, with 13 bases between the two ends. The CDR3 has 14 amino acids. The CDR3 nucleotides read TGTGCCAGCAGCTTCGGGGGGGGAGAACAGCCCCAGCATTTT. This gives the protein CASSFGGGEQPQHF.

V usage is TRBV9 and J usage is TRBJ2-3, with 7 bases matching TRBD2. The CDR3 is 15 amino acids. V dropped 1 base and J dropped 5; count of bases not matched to a gene: 7. Germline-derived CDR1 and CDR2 are SGDLS and YYNGEE. For the CDR3, the DNA is TGTGCCAGCAGCGTATACGGAAAGCGGGAAGATACGCAGTATTTT. This codes for CASSVYGKREDTQYF.

The rearrangement uses TRBV9 and TRBJ1-2; the match to TRBD1 covers 7 bases. This CDR3 is built from 14 residues. Losses at the gene ends were 0 bases for V and 4 bases for J; bases not matched to a gene: 3. Germline loops: CDR1 SGDLS, CDR2 YYNGEE. The DNA of the CDR3 is TGTGCCAGCAGCGTAGGACAGGGCCTCTATGGCTACACCTTC. Its protein is CASSVGQGLYGYTF. Full variable domain (rest looked up from reference TRBV9 and TRBJ1-2): DSGVTQTPKHLITATGQRVTLRCSPRSGDLSVYWYQQSLDQGLQFLIQYYNGEERAKGNILERFSAQQFPDLHSELNLSSLELGDSALYFCASSVGQGLYGYTFGSGTRLTVV.

V is TRBV2 and J is TRBJ1-1, with TRBD1 as a possible D gene (6 bases). The CDR3 is made up of 14 amino acids. V was cut by 6 bases and J by 5 bases, with 16 bases left in between. Germline V CDR1 and CDR2: SNHLY, FYNNEI. Written as DNA, the CDR3 is TGTGCCAGCAGAAAGACAGAAGGGGGAACTGAAGCTTTCTTT. Translating it yields CASRKTEGGTEAFF.

CDR3 sequence (DNA): TGCGCCAGCAGGAGACTAGCGGGAGGGAACTACGAGCAGTACTTC. It yields the protein CASRRLAGGNYEQYF. The gene calls are TRBV10-2 and TRBJ2-7; 14 bases map to TRBD2. This CDR3 is built from 15 residues. CDR1 and CDR2 (germline): WSHSY, SAAADI. The J segment lost 3 bases and the V segment lost 6 bases, leaving 4 bases of the junction unmatched.

This clone came up once. The V gene is TRBV7-9, the J gene TRBJ1-6; D ambiguous. The CDR3 extends over 15 amino acids. The V gene's germline CDR1 is SEHNR and CDR2 FQNEAQ (reference sequence). V lost 5 bases and J 4 bases, leaving 12 bases between the germline ends. Written as DNA, the CDR3 is TGTGCCAGCAGCCCTAGTGGCCAGTATAATTCACCCCTCCACTTT. It specifies CASSPSGQYNSPLHF.

The sample holds one count of this clone. V and J are TRBV7-9 and TRBJ1-1, with no clear D. V lost 1 base and J lost 1, with 7 bases in between. The CDR3 runs to 14 residues. Per germline, CDR1 SEHNR and CDR2 FQNEAQ (reference sequence). The CDR3 DNA is TGTGCCAGCAGCTTAGTAGGAGGGAACACTGAAGCTTTCTTT. Translation gives CASSLVGGNTEAFF.